The 16 T cell receptor beta chains given below trace back to one sample, sequenced in a study of T cells after yellow fever vaccination. MiXCR, run by TCRdb on the 5' RACE reads, gives a single entry per CDR3 protein. Of 450,000 to 550,000 distinct CDR3 sequences in the sample, roughly a fifth were seen once. The sequencing here drew on PBMCs, taken roughly 23 days after the first yellow fever vaccination. All receptors derive from a man in his late teens or twenties who received the YFV17D yellow fever vaccine.

This clonotype was seen ten or more times. This chain uses TRBV5-1 with TRBJ2-2; no firm D call. Germline CDR1 is SGHRS and CDR2 is YFSETQ. V lost 2 bases and J lost 3, with 5 bases in between. CDR3 length equals 13 residues. CDR3 protein: CASSLEDTGELFF. CDR3 in DNA: TGCGCCAGCAGCTTAGAAGACACCGGGGAGCTGTTTTTT.

This sequence joins TRBV20-1 and TRBJ2-5; TRBD2 matches at 14 bases. Trimming took 6 bases from V and 0 from J; bases not matched to a gene: 3. The CDR3 is 15 amino acids. Germline V gene lookup returns CDR1 DFQATT and CDR2 SNEGSKA (reference sequence). CDR3 amino acids: CSAWTSGGYQETQYF. The DNA of the CDR3 is TGCAGTGCCTGGACTAGCGGGGGGTACCAAGAGACCCAGTACTTC.

The chain recombines TRBV7-2 with TRBJ2-1, with 7 bases aligning to TRBD1. Germline V gene data show CDR1 as SGHTA and CDR2 as FQGNSA. The V and J ends lost 1 base and 8 bases, in that order; junction bases with no gene match: 11. The CDR3 runs to 16 residues. The CDR3 loop is CASSLGRGYWLDEQFF. The CDR3 bases are TGTGCCAGCAGCTTAGGCAGGGGGTATTGGTTGGATGAGCAGTTCTTC.

Details on this clonotype: The junction departs from germline at one end; a sequencing error may be responsible. This chain joins TRBV5-6 and TRBJ2-7; a possible D gene is TRBD2 (5 bases). CDR1 is SGHDT and CDR2 is YYEEEE in the germline V gene. The CDR3 length is 13 residues. The CDR3 DNA is TGTGCCAGCAGCCCGGGATTCTCCTGCGAGCAGTACTTC. Protein sequence: CASSPGFSCEQYF.

This clonotype was detected only a few times. This sequence joins TRBV5-4 and TRBJ2-7; 7 bases fit TRBD1. There are 15 residues in the CDR3. CDR1 and CDR2 (germline): SGHNT, YYREEE (reference sequence). The ends lost 4 bases at V and 6 bases at J; junction bases unmatched: 13. The CDR3 sequence is CASSRGDRVTGEQYF. CDR3 DNA sequence: TGTGCCAGCAGCCGAGGAGACAGGGTCACCGGCGAGCAGTACTTC.

The chain's CDR3 is CASSPSGGRNTQYF. The DNA for the CDR3 is TGTGCCAGCAGCCCAAGCGGGGGCCGCAATACGCAGTATTTT. The gene calls are TRBV7-2 and TRBJ2-3; 8 nucleotides line up with TRBD2. Trimming removed 5 bases from V and 7 bases from J; junction bases left unmatched: 8. The V gene's germline CDR1 is SGHTA and CDR2 FQGNSA. The CDR3 spans 14 residues. Drawing the rest from reference TRBV7-2 and TRBJ2-3, the complete variable domain is GAGVSQSPSNKVTEKGKDVELRCDPISGHTALYWYRQSLGQGLEFLIYFQGNSAPDKSGLPSDRFSAERTGGSVSTLTIQRTQQEDSAVYLCASSPSGGRNTQYFGPGTRLTVL.

This chain joins TRBV5-6 and TRBJ2-2, with a weak D call TRBD2 (6 bases). The CDR3 is made up of 15 amino acids. Trimming shortened V by 0 bases and J by 4 bases, and 10 bases separated the two germline ends. CDR1 and CDR2 from the germline V gene are SGHDT and YYEEEE. The CDR3 DNA sequence: TGTGCCAGCAGCTTGGCCGGGGGTCTCACCGGGGAGCTGTTTTTT. This codes for CASSLAGGLTGELFF.

In its sample, this clonotype was seen a few times. The rearrangement joins TRBV18 to TRBJ2-5; D may be TRBD1 (5 bases). This CDR3 spans 14 amino acids. Trimming pared 3 bases from V and 4 bases from J, leaving 12 bases between. Germline assignment: CDR1 KGHSH and CDR2 LQKENI. CDR3 bases: TGTGCCAGCTCACCTCAGGGTATGGGAGAGACCCAGTACTTC. This sequence encodes CASSPQGMGETQYF.

This clonotype was counted a few times. The chain links TRBV2 to TRBJ2-2; D is uncertain. Germline values: CDR1 SNHLY, CDR2 FYNNEI. With 8 bases removed from V and 4 bases from J, the gap between germline ends came to 8 bases. CDR3 length: 12 amino acids. In DNA, the CDR3 is TGTGCCAGCGCACAGACCACCGGGGAGCTGTTTTTT. Residues: CASAQTTGELFF.

This rearrangement joins TRBV20-1 to TRBJ2-4; D remains ambiguous. Germline-derived CDR1 and CDR2 are DFQATT and SNEGSKA (reference sequence). The CDR3 has 11 amino acids. The V end was cut by 6 bases, the J end by 7 bases, with 10 bases between. CDR3: CSARMVNIQYF. In DNA form, the CDR3 reads TGCAGTGCCCGGATGGTCAACATTCAGTACTTC.

The rearrangement joins TRBV4-1 to TRBJ1-1, with D unclear. CDR1 and CDR2 (germline): MGHRA, YSYEKL. The CDR3 runs 15 residues. V lost 4 bases to trimming and J lost 0 bases, with 12 bases between them. Written as DNA, the CDR3 is TGCGCCAGCAGCCGCTATTGGGAGATGAACACTGAAGCTTTCTTT. Its translation: CASSRYWEMNTEAFF.

The V and J genes are TRBV21-1 and TRBJ2-7; the D segment call TRBD1 is taken from the table without a DNA check. TRBV21-1 constitutes a pseudogene. This CDR3 has 16 residues. This CDR3 is CASSKVGTGGRREQYV. In DNA form, the CDR3 reads TGTGCCAGCAGCAAAGTTGGGACAGGGGGCCGCCGCGAGCAGTACGTC.

This clonotype was counted between two and nine times. The chain recombines TRBV12-3 or TRBV12-4 with TRBJ2-5, with 9 bases fitting TRBD2. V shed 2 bases and J 4 bases; nucleotides not matched to a gene: 8. The length of the CDR3 is 16 residues. CDR3 DNA sequence: TGTGCCAGCAGTTTATCCGCGGGGGGGCCTGGAGAGACCCAGTACTTC. Its protein is CASSLSAGGPGETQYF.

This clonotype appeared many times. The J gene is TRBJ2-2, the V gene TRBV7-2; no clear D. This CDR3 is 14 amino acids long. V lost 5 bases, J lost 2 bases, and 9 bases lay in between. Germline values: CDR1 SGHTA, CDR2 FQGNSA. The CDR3 spells CASSPPGNTGELFF. CDR3 nucleotide sequence: TGTGCCAGCAGCCCCCCCGGTAACACCGGGGAGCTGTTTTTT.

The chain employs TRBV9 and TRBJ2-3; D may be TRBD2 (6 bases). V lost 3 bases and J lost 1, with 9 bases in between. The CDR3 is 14 amino acids. Germline lookup yields CDR1 SGDLS and CDR2 YYNGEE. In DNA form, the CDR3 reads TGTGCCAGCAGCGACTTAGCGGGCACAGATACGCAGTATTTT. Its translation: CASSDLAGTDTQYF.

There are a few counts of this clonotype. This sequence joins TRBV24-1 and TRBJ2-3; D not certain. The V end lost 5 bases, the J end lost 2 bases, and 10 bases lay between the germline ends. There are 14 residues in the CDR3. The germline gives CDR1 KGHDR, CDR2 SFDVKD. CDR3 region: CATSGPVNTDTQYF. CDR3 nucleotide sequence: TGTGCCACCAGTGGACCGGTTAACACAGATACGCAGTATTTT.